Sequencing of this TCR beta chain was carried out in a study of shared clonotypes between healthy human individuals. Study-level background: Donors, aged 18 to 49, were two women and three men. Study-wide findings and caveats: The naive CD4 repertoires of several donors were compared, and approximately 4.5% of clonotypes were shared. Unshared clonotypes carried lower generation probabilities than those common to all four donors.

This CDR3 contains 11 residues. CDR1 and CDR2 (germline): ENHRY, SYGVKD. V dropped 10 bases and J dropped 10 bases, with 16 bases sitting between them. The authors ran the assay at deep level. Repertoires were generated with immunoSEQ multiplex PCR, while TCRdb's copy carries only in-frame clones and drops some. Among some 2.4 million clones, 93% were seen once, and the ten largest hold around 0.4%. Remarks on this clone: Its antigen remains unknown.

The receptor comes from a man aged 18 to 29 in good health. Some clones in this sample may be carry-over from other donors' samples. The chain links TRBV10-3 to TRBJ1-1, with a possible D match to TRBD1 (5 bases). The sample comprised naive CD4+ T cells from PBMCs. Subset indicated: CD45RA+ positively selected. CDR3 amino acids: CANSDSTGAFF. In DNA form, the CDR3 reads TGTGCCAACTCCGACAGTACGGGAGCTTTCTTT.